What follows describes a single TCR beta chain. This sample was included in a study of blood T cell repertoires in COVID-19. As handled by the study authors: Amplification with reference gene primers provided the estimates of nucleated cell counts. Here immunoSEQ multiplex PCR was the method, and the copy in TCRdb shows in-frame clones only, minus some. The V and J calls and clone size were taken over from that table, and D and trimming were inferred from the DNA. Of over 200,000 clones detected, just over 90% appear once; the ten largest clones hold under 1.5%. The CDR3 contains 18 residues. Germline V gene lookup returns CDR1 LGHNA and CDR2 YNFKEQ. Trimming removed 4 bases from V and 5 bases from J; junction bases left unmatched: 13.

The chain is built from TRBV4-2 and TRBJ2-5; 13 bases are shared with TRBD2. The specimen sequenced was peripheral blood. This TCR derives from a man aged 30-40 years with acute or convalescent COVID-19. The CDR3 nucleotides are TGTGCCAGCAGCCCATCGACTAGCGGGGGGTCCGGCGGGGAGACCCAGTACTTC. Amino acids: CASSPSTSGGSGGETQYF.